The 15 T cell receptor beta chains below come from one sample, sequenced in a study of CD8 T cells in Susac syndrome. Random hexamers were used to reverse transcribe the RNA input (0.5 to 1 ug). TCRdb recomputed calls from the immunoSEQ multiplex PCR reads with MiXCR, one row per CDR3 protein. The sample includes roughly 80,000 distinct CDR3 sequences, 90% to 95% of them seen just once. Sequenced sample: CD4+ T cells from PBMCs. These receptors all stem from a human donor with Susac syndrome.

The genes are TRBV20-1 and TRBJ1-2; TRBD1 is a possible D gene (6 bases). Trimming cost V 6 bases and J 7 bases, with 24 bases left between them. Per germline, CDR1 DFQATT and CDR2 SNEGSKA (reference sequence). There are 15 residues in the CDR3. CDR3 DNA sequence: TGCAGTGCCCGCCGGGGGGGGCGGGTATTCTTTGGCTACACCTTC. Translating it yields CSARRGGRVFFGYTF.

CDR3 amino acids: CATSEAIARLNEQFF. CDR3 sequence (DNA): TGTGCCACCAGTGAGGCGATAGCGAGACTCAATGAGCAGTTCTTC. The genes are TRBV24-1 and TRBJ2-1; TRBD2 is a possible D gene (5 bases). Germline assignment: CDR1 KGHDR and CDR2 SFDVKD. This CDR3 contains 15 residues. The germline V and J ends were trimmed by 4 bases and 6 bases, with 15 bases remaining between them.

The chain employs TRBV3-1 and TRBJ1-4; TRBD1 agrees at 10 bases. The length of the CDR3 is 15 residues. In germline, CDR1 is LGHDT, CDR2 YNNKEL (reference sequence). The V and J ends lost 5 bases and 10 bases, in that order; junction bases with no gene match: 10. The chain's CDR3 is CASSTPGQGTGKLFF. The DNA of the CDR3 is TGTGCCAGCAGCACTCCGGGACAGGGGACTGGAAAACTGTTTTTT.

The chain employs TRBV15 and TRBJ1-1; D not certain. Germline-derived CDR1 and CDR2 are LNHNV and YYDKDF (reference sequence). The CDR3 spans 15 residues. Deletions cut 1 base from V and 4 bases from J, with 13 bases between. CDR3 amino acids: CATSRVGQVGTEAFF. The DNA for the CDR3 is TGTGCCACCAGCAGAGTTGGCCAAGTGGGCACTGAAGCTTTCTTT.

This chain links TRBV12-3 or TRBV12-4 with TRBJ1-2; no firm D call. Trimming shortened V by 8 bases and J by 4 bases, and 11 bases separated the two germline ends. This CDR3 contains 12 residues. CDR3 sequence reads: CASLLRPYGYTF. The CDR3 DNA is TGTGCCAGCCTCCTGAGACCCTATGGCTACACCTTC.

This chain uses TRBV19 with TRBJ2-6; TRBD1 is a possible D gene (7 bases). The germline CDR1 and CDR2 sequences are LNHDA and SQIVND (reference sequence). This CDR3 spans 20 amino acids. Trimming stripped 6 bases from V and 1 base from J, with 25 bases between. CDR3 sequence: CASRFGRQGPLPSGANVLTF. Here the CDR3 DNA reads TGTGCCAGTAGGTTCGGGAGACAGGGCCCTCTCCCTTCTGGGGCCAACGTCCTGACTTTC.

The rearrangement joins TRBV6-5 to TRBJ1-4, with D tentatively TRBD1 (6 bases). The CDR3 is 15 residues long. Germline loops: CDR1 MNHEY, CDR2 SVGAGI. V was pared by 6 bases and J by 4 bases, with 15 bases between. The CDR3 DNA reads TGTGCCAGCAGGGCGGGGGGGCACTTTAATGAAAAACTGTTTTTT. This codes for CASRAGGHFNEKLFF.

The chain recombines TRBV5-1 with TRBJ1-5; possibly TRBD1 for D (5 bases). The CDR3 is 14 residues long. V lost 0 bases, J lost 3 bases, and 7 bases lay in between. Germline CDR1 SGHRS, CDR2 YFSETQ. DNA of the CDR3: TGCGCCAGCAGCTTGGAGGGGCACAATCAGCCCCAGCATTTT. This encodes CASSLEGHNQPQHF.

The chain recombines TRBV4-1 with TRBJ1-4; D might be TRBD1 (5 bases). The CDR3 is 15 amino acids. The germline V and J ends were trimmed by 2 bases and 1 base, with 8 bases remaining between them. The germline gives CDR1 MGHRA, CDR2 YSYEKL. The CDR3 DNA sequence: TGCGCCAGCAGCCAAAGAGGGGAAACTAATGAAAAACTGTTTTTT. The encoded protein is CASSQRGETNEKLFF.

The chain combines TRBV28 with TRBJ2-1; TRBD1 might be the D (6 bases). Germline V CDR1 and CDR2: MDHEN, SYDVKM. The CDR3 is 16 amino acids. Trimming took 4 bases from V and 0 from J, leaving 13 bases between them. CDR3 sequence reads: CASSSPGRGSYNEQFF. CDR3 sequence (DNA): TGTGCCAGCAGTTCGCCCGGCAGGGGCTCCTACAATGAGCAGTTCTTC. Full variable domain (missing parts from reference TRBV28 and TRBJ2-1): DVKVTQSSRYLVKRTGEKVFLECVQDMDHENMFWYRQDPGLGLRLIYFSYDVKMKEKGDIPEGYSVSREKKERFSLILESASTNQTSMYLCASSSPGRGSYNEQFFGPGTRLTVL.

This clonotype was counted once. The genes are TRBV30 and TRBJ1-3, with a possible D match to TRBD1 (6 bases). In germline, CDR1 is GTSNPN, CDR2 SVGIG (reference sequence). The CDR3 is 16 amino acids. Trimming cost V 8 bases and J 4 bases, with 24 bases left between them. The CDR3 region is CAGKFGGATSGNTIYF. In nucleotides, the CDR3 is TGTGCCGGCAAATTCGGGGGGGCTACCTCCGGAAACACCATATATTTT.

This clonotype was counted a few times. V is TRBV18 and J is TRBJ2-1; the D is unclear. Germline CDR1 is KGHSH and CDR2 is LQKENI. This CDR3 has 12 amino acids. The V end was cut by 3 bases, the J end by 7 bases, with 7 bases between. Here the CDR3 reads CASSPERNEQFF. DNA of the CDR3: TGTGCCAGCTCACCCGAAAGGAATGAGCAGTTCTTC.

V gene TRBV15 combines with J gene TRBJ2-4, with 9 bases fitting TRBD1. The CDR3 is made up of 17 amino acids. Trimming cost V 1 base and J 2 bases; bases outside gene matches: 6. The germline V gene encodes CDR1 LNHNV and CDR2 YYDKDF (reference sequence). Here the CDR3 DNA reads TGTGCCACCAGCAGAGTGACGGGACAGGGAACCAAAAACATTCAGTACTTC. Protein: CATSRVTGQGTKNIQYF. Variable domain in full (rest from reference TRBV15 and TRBJ2-4): DAMVIQNPRYQVTQFGKPVTLSCSQTLNHNVMYWYQQKSSQAPKLLFHYYDKDFNNEADTPDNFQSRRPNTSFCFLDIRSPGLGDTAMYLCATSRVTGQGTKNIQYFGAGTRLSVL.

This clonotype showed up just a few times. The J gene is TRBJ2-7, the V gene TRBV7-9; 8 bases line up with TRBD2. Germline CDR1 is SEHNR and CDR2 is FQNEAQ (reference sequence). Germline trimming cut 1 base from V and 6 bases from J; bases unmatched to any gene: 8. This CDR3 contains 15 residues. The CDR3 coding sequence is TGTGCCAGCAGCTTAGAGGAGAGCGGGAGTACCGAGCAGTACTTC. Translated, it gives CASSLEESGSTEQYF.

The chain combines TRBV4-1 with TRBJ1-6; the D gene is possibly TRBD1 (6 bases). Trimming took off 1 base at V and 8 bases at J, with 12 bases between the two ends. The CDR3 runs 15 residues. Germline V gene data show CDR1 as MGHRA and CDR2 as YSYEKL. This chain's CDR3 is CASSQGGAGYSPLHF. For the CDR3, the DNA is TGCGCCAGCAGCCAAGGGGGGGCGGGCTATTCACCCCTCCACTTT.